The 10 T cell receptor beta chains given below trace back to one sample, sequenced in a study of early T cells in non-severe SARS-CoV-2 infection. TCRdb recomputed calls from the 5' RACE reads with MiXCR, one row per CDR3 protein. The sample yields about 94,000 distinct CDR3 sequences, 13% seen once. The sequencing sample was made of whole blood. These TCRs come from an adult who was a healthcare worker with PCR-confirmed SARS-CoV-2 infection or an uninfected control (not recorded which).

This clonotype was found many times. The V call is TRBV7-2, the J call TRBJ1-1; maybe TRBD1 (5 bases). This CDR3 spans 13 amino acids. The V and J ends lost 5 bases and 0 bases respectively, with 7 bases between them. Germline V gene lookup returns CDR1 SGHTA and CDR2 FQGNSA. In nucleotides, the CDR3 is TGTGCCAGCAGCCTGACAGTGAACACTGAAGCTTTCTTT. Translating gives CASSLTVNTEAFF. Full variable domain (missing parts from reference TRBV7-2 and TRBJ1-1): GAGVSQSPSNKVTEKGKDVELRCDPISGHTALYWYRQSLGQGLEFLIYFQGNSAPDKSGLPSDRFSAERTGGSVSTLTIQRTQQEDSAVYLCASSLTVNTEAFFGQGTRLTVV.

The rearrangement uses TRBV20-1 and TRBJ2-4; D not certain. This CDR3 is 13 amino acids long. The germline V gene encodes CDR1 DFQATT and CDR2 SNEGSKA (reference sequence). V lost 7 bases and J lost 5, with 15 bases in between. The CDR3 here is CSVPGAQQNIQYF. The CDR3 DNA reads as TGCAGTGTGCCGGGCGCCCAACAAAACATTCAGTACTTC.

Written as DNA, the CDR3 is TGCAGCGCGAGGGGCCGGATTGGGGACGAGCAGTACTTC. Amino acid sequence: CSARGRIGDEQYF. This chain links TRBV29-1 with TRBJ2-7; either TRBD1 or TRBD2 may supply D (5 bases each). There are 13 residues in the CDR3. In germline, CDR1 is SQVTM, CDR2 ANQGSEA. V was clipped by 7 bases and J by 5 bases, with 18 bases between them.

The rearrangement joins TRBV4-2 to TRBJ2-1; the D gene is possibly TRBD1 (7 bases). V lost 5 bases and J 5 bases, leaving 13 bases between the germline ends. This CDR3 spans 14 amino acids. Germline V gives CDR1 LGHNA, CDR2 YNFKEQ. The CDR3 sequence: CASSSLRGDNEQFF. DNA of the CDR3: TGTGCCAGCAGCTCCCTCAGGGGGGACAATGAGCAGTTCTTC.

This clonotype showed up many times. This chain's CDR3 is CATTGLSNEQFF. In DNA form, the CDR3 reads TGTGCCACGACAGGGTTAAGCAATGAGCAGTTCTTC. V is TRBV15 and J is TRBJ2-1; the match to TRBD1 covers 7 bases. J gave up 6 bases and V 9 bases, and 5 bases lay outside the gene matches. The length of the CDR3 is 12 residues. The germline V gene encodes CDR1 LNHNV and CDR2 YYDKDF (reference sequence).

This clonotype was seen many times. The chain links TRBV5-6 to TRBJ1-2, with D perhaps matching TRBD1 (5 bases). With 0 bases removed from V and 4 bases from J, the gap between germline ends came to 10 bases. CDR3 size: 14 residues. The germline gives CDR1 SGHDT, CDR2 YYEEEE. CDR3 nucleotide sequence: TGTGCCAGCAGCTTGGCCCTGGGGACCTATGGCTACACCTTC. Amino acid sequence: CASSLALGTYGYTF.

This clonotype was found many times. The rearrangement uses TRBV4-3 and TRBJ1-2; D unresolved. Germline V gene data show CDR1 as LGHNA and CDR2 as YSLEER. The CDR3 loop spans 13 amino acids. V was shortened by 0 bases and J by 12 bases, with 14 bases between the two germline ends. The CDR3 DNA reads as TGCGCCAGCAGCCAAGATTCCGGCAGGCCGAACACCTTC. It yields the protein CASSQDSGRPNTF.

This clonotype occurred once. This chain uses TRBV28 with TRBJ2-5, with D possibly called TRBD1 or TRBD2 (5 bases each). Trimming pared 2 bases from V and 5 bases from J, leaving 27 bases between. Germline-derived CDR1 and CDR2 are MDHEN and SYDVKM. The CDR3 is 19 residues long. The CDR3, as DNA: TGTGCCAGCAGTTTAAGCCCTCCACCCCGGGACGATGATACGGAGACCCAGTACTTC. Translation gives CASSLSPPPRDDDTETQYF.

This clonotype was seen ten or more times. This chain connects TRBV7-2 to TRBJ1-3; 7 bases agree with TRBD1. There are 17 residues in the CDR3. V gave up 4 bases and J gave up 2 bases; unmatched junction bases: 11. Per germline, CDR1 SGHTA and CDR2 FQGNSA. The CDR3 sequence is CASSSQPRGGPGNTIYF. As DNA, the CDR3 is TGTGCCAGCAGCTCCCAACCCCGAGGGGGCCCTGGAAACACCATATATTTT.

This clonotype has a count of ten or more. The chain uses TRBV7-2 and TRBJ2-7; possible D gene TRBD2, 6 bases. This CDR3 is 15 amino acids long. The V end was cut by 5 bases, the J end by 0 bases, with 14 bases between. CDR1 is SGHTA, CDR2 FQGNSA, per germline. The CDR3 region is CASSVRDFRSYEQYF. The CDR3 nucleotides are TGTGCCAGCAGCGTCCGGGACTTTCGCTCCTACGAGCAGTACTTC.